This T cell receptor beta chain is from a study of technical replicates of blood from several donors. Produced via immunoSEQ multiplex PCR; TCRdb's table is partial and in-frame only. The repertoire holds approximately 84,000 clones, roughly 98% seen once, with over 0.13% in the top ten. With 6 bases clipped from V and 1 base from J, the junction kept 4 bases outside the gene matches. The CDR3 length is 15 residues. The V gene's germline CDR1 is MNHEY and CDR2 SVGAGI. The sequencing input was T cells isolated from PBMCs. The clonotype originates from a human donor in good health. This chain joins TRBV6-5 and TRBJ1-5; the match to TRBD1 covers 9 bases. CDR3 amino acids: CASSRGTGSNQPQHF. Written as DNA, the CDR3 is TGTGCCAGCAGCCGCGGGACAGGGAGCAATCAGCCCCAGCATTTT.